Following are 27 T cell receptor beta chains from one sample sequenced in a study of neoadjuvant anti-PD-1 for oral cavity cancer. The method was immunoSEQ multiplex PCR; TCRdb's version includes in-frame clones alone and lacks a portion of them. Of about 16,000 clones listed, about two thirds are singletons. The sequenced sample was PBMCs, obtained before nivolumab (anti-PD-1) treatment. Receptors were obtained from a person aged 40 to 85 with oral cavity squamous cell carcinoma.

This clone was observed a single time. In DNA form, the CDR3 reads TGTGCCAGCAGTTTGAGGGGGGCTAGCTACAATGAGCAGTTCTTC. Amino acid sequence: CASSLRGASYNEQFF. The chain is built from TRBV28 and TRBJ2-1, with D perhaps being TRBD1 or TRBD2 (6 bases each). The CDR3 runs to 15 residues. Trimming shortened V by 3 bases and J by 3 bases, and 12 bases separated the two germline ends. Germline V gene sequence: CDR1 MDHEN, CDR2 SYDVKM.

The chain carries TRBV7-8 and TRBJ1-1; TRBD1 is a possible D gene (5 bases). Trimming removed 1 base at V and 4 bases at J, with 10 bases between. This CDR3 has 14 amino acids. Germline CDR1 and CDR2: SGHVS and FQNEAQ. The CDR3 spells CASSLVGGGTEAFF. CDR3 DNA sequence: TGTGCCAGCAGCTTAGTGGGGGGGGGCACTGAAGCTTTCTTT. The entire variable domain, with the rest obtained from reference TRBV7-8 and TRBJ1-1, is as follows: GAGVSQSPRYKVAKRGQDVALRCDPISGHVSLFWYQQALGQGPEFLTYFQNEAQLDKSGLPSDRFFAERPEGSVSTLKIQRTQQEDSAVYLCASSLVGGGTEAFFGQGTRLTVV.

This clone showed up just a few times. The rearrangement links TRBV18 to TRBJ1-5; D is ambiguous. V lost 3 bases and J 2 bases, leaving 14 bases between the germline ends. Germline lookup yields CDR1 KGHSH and CDR2 LQKENI. CDR3 length: 16 residues. The CDR3 DNA is TGTGCCAGCTCACCCCCGACGGGAGGAGGCAATCAGCCCCAGCATTTT. Amino acid sequence: CASSPPTGGGNQPQHF.

This rearrangement joins TRBV19 to TRBJ2-7; 9 bases align to TRBD1. V was clipped by 6 bases and J by 0 bases; unmatched bases: 6. The CDR3 covers 15 residues. CDR1 and CDR2 (germline): LNHDA, SQIVND (reference sequence). The CDR3 protein is CASRPGTGSSYEQYF. For the CDR3, the DNA is TGTGCCAGTAGGCCCGGGACAGGGTCCTCCTACGAGCAGTACTTC. The whole variable domain, filled in from reference TRBV19 and TRBJ2-7, reads DGGITQSPKYLFRKEGQNVTLSCEQNLNHDAMYWYRQDPGQGLRLIYYSQIVNDFQKGDIAEGYSVSREKKESFPLTVTSAQKNPTAFYLCASRPGTGSSYEQYFGPGTRLTVT.

V gene TRBV5-8 combines with J gene TRBJ1-1, with 11 bases fitting TRBD1. This CDR3 contains 14 residues. Trimming cost V 0 bases and J 11 bases; bases outside gene matches: 6. CDR1 is SGHTS and CDR2 is YDEGEE in the germline V gene. The CDR3 coding sequence is TGTGCCAGCAGCTTGGGGACAGGGGGCGGTTACGCTTTCTTT. Its protein product is CASSLGTGGGYAFF.

The gene calls are TRBV20-1 and TRBJ2-5, with unresolved D. Germline V lookup: CDR1 DFQATT, CDR2 SNEGSKA (reference sequence). This CDR3 has 11 amino acids. The CDR3 spells CGPGPKETQYF. CDR3 coding DNA: TGCGGCCCTGGGCCGAAGGAGACCCAGTACTTC.

This clone was seen a single time. The V gene is TRBV6-6, the J gene TRBJ1-1, with D unresolved. This CDR3 region has 14 residues. Germline V gene sequence: CDR1 MNHNY, CDR2 SVGAGI (reference sequence). V lost 4 bases to trimming and J lost 2 bases, with 11 bases between them. CDR3 coding DNA: TGTGCCAGCAGTTTGCTACAGACAAACACTGAAGCTTTCTTT. This codes for CASSLLQTNTEAFF.

The chain recombines TRBV2 with TRBJ2-2; 9 nucleotides line up with TRBD1. J gave up 2 bases and V 0 bases, and 4 bases lay outside the gene matches. This CDR3 comprises 17 residues. Per the germline V gene, CDR1 is SNHLY and CDR2 is FYNNEI. The CDR3 sequence is CASSEAPGQGNTGELFF. DNA of the CDR3: TGTGCCAGCAGTGAAGCCCCGGGACAGGGAAACACCGGGGAGCTGTTTTTT.

V and J are TRBV2 and TRBJ2-1, with TRBD1 matching 8 bases. This CDR3 has 15 residues. V shed 3 bases, J shed 0 bases, and the junction held 1 base outside the gene matches. Germline V gene sequence: CDR1 SNHLY, CDR2 FYNNEI. This CDR3 reads CASSEQGASYNEQFF. As DNA, the CDR3 is TGTGCCAGCAGTGAGCAGGGGGCCTCCTACAATGAGCAGTTCTTC.

This rearrangement joins TRBV18 to TRBJ2-2, with 7 bases lining up with TRBD2. The trim removed 6 bases at V and 0 bases at J, leaving 7 bases unmatched. CDR1 is KGHSH and CDR2 is LQKENI in the germline V gene. There are 16 residues in the CDR3. The CDR3 nucleotides read TGTGCCAGCTCTCAACTAGCGCCCGCGAACACCGGGGAGCTGTTTTTT. This translates into CASSQLAPANTGELFF.

Only a few counts were recorded for this clone. This chain links TRBV9 with TRBJ1-1; D gene uncertain. Germline assignment: CDR1 SGDLS and CDR2 YYNGEE. The CDR3 is 13 amino acids. Trimming took off 0 bases at V and 1 base at J, with 4 bases between the two ends. In DNA, the CDR3 is TGTGCCAGCAGCGTAGCTAGGAACACTGAAGCTTTCTTT. As protein: CASSVARNTEAFF.

The J gene is TRBJ2-7, the V gene TRBV6-1; the D gene is possibly TRBD1 (6 bases). CDR3 length equals 14 residues. Trimming removed 6 bases at V and 5 bases at J, with 17 bases between. Germline V gives CDR1 MNHNS, CDR2 SASEGT. CDR3: CASSLVEQGNEQYF. In nucleotides, the CDR3 is TGTGCCAGCAGCCTCGTCGAACAGGGAAACGAGCAGTACTTC.

CDR3 amino acids: CSVDSGTGGRDTQYF. For the CDR3, the DNA is TGCAGCGTTGATAGCGGGACAGGCGGGAGAGATACGCAGTATTTT. This chain uses TRBV29-1 with TRBJ2-3; perhaps D is TRBD1 or TRBD2 (8 bases each). Trimming took 3 bases from V and 5 from J, leaving 18 bases between them. The CDR3 covers 15 residues. In germline, CDR1 is SQVTM, CDR2 ANQGSEA.

The chain recombines TRBV29-1 with TRBJ2-1; D is unresolved. The V end lost 3 bases, the J end lost 3 bases, and 6 bases lay between the germline ends. CDR1 is SQVTM, CDR2 ANQGSEA, per germline. This CDR3 has 12 residues. The CDR3 loop is CSVEQVYNEQFF. CDR3 DNA sequence: TGCAGCGTTGAGCAGGTCTACAATGAGCAGTTCTTC.

This sequence joins TRBV10-3 and TRBJ1-2, with D possibly matching TRBD1 (6 bases). There are 14 residues in the CDR3. Germline V gene sequence: CDR1 ENHRY, CDR2 SYGVKD. V was cut by 6 bases and J by 5 bases, with 16 bases left in between. CDR3 coding DNA: TGTGCCATCAGAGATCCAGGGGAGGAGTATGGCTACACCTTC. This sequence encodes CAIRDPGEEYGYTF.

The chain uses TRBV29-1 and TRBJ1-2; 7 bases match TRBD1. The trim removed 1 base at V and 4 bases at J, leaving 12 bases unmatched. Germline V CDR1 and CDR2: SQVTM, ANQGSEA. This CDR3 region has 16 residues. The CDR3 sequence is CSVEGGPGGRVYGYTF. CDR3 bases: TGCAGCGTTGAAGGAGGGCCAGGGGGAAGGGTCTATGGCTACACCTTC.

V gene TRBV6-6 combines with J gene TRBJ2-2, with 7 bases lining up with TRBD1. Trimming removed 7 bases from V and 3 bases from J; junction bases left unmatched: 8. There are 15 residues in the CDR3. Germline V gene data show CDR1 as MNHNY and CDR2 as SVGAGI (reference sequence). CDR3 in DNA: TGTGCCAGCACCATTGGGACAGTTTACACCGGGGAGCTGTTTTTT. This translates into CASTIGTVYTGELFF.

This clone has just one count. The rearrangement joins TRBV19 to TRBJ2-5; TRBD2 might be the D (11 bases). From germline, CDR1 is LNHDA and CDR2 SQIVND (reference sequence). Deletions cut 10 bases from V and 4 bases from J, with 43 bases between. This CDR3 is built from 22 residues. The CDR3 DNA sequence: TGTGCCACCTTACCCCCGACAGGGGGCAGGCCTAGCGGGAGGCCCCTATCAGAGACCCAGTACTTC. It yields the protein CATLPPTGGRPSGRPLSETQYF.

The V and J genes are TRBV11-2 and TRBJ1-2, with D tentatively TRBD1 (6 bases). From germline, CDR1 is SGHAT and CDR2 FQNNGV. The length of the CDR3 is 13 residues. Trimming took off 3 bases at V and 6 bases at J, with 11 bases between the two ends. The CDR3 coding sequence is TGTGCCAGCAGCTTCGGACAGCGGGATGGCTACACCTTC. Encoded protein: CASSFGQRDGYTF.

The chain combines TRBV6-5 with TRBJ1-2, with D possibly TRBD1 on 5 matching bases. CDR3 length: 15 residues. Germline assignment: CDR1 MNHEY and CDR2 SVGAGI. V lost 0 bases and J lost 1, with 9 bases in between. The CDR3 region has the DNA TGTGCCAGCAGTTACTCGGGACGAATTAACTATGGCTACACCTTC. As protein: CASSYSGRINYGYTF.

V gene TRBV10-3 combines with J gene TRBJ1-1, with TRBD1 as a possible D gene (6 bases). CDR3 size: 14 residues. Looked up from germline, CDR1 is ENHRY and CDR2 is SYGVKD. V was clipped by 7 bases and J by 1 base, with 13 bases between them. The CDR3 loop is CAITEGQANTEAFF. CDR3 nucleotide sequence: TGTGCCATCACCGAGGGACAAGCGAACACTGAAGCTTTCTTT.

A few counts support this clone. The V call is TRBV4-2, the J call TRBJ1-2; D unclear. There are 15 residues in the CDR3. V lost 1 base, J lost 4 bases, and 13 bases lay in between. Germline assignment: CDR1 LGHNA and CDR2 YNFKEQ. Here the CDR3 reads CASSQGEATTYGYTF. CDR3 in DNA: TGTGCCAGCAGCCAAGGTGAGGCGACAACCTATGGCTACACCTTC.

The chain joins TRBV6-5 to TRBJ2-1; no clear D. CDR1 is MNHEY and CDR2 is SVGAGI in the germline V gene. Between the trimmed V and J ends, which lost 6 bases and 6 bases, there was a span of 12 bases. The CDR3 totals 13 residues. The CDR3 spells CASRSWLRNEQFF. CDR3 DNA sequence: TGTGCCAGCAGGAGCTGGCTCCGCAATGAGCAGTTCTTC.

The V gene is TRBV2, the J gene TRBJ2-1; a weak D match, TRBD1 (6 bases). The CDR3 consists of 16 residues. Trimming stripped 2 bases from V and 0 bases from J, with 11 bases between. Germline-derived CDR1 and CDR2 are SNHLY and FYNNEI. The CDR3 spells CASSEQGLSSYNEQFF. The DNA for the CDR3 is TGTGCCAGCAGTGAACAGGGGCTAAGCTCCTACAATGAGCAGTTCTTC.

Notes on this clone: The same CDR3 also results from other DNA sequences found in this sample. The rearrangement links TRBV30 to TRBJ1-2, with D possibly matching TRBD1 (5 bases). Trimming took 1 base from V and 7 from J, leaving 7 bases between them. The germline V gene has CDR1 GTSNPN and CDR2 SVGIG (reference sequence). This CDR3 is built from 11 residues. The CDR3 here is CAWSEGVGYTF. Written as DNA, the CDR3 is TGTGCCTGGAGTGAAGGGGTTGGCTACACCTTC.

This clone has more than one count but fewer than ten. This chain links TRBV5-5 with TRBJ1-5; D uncertain. Trimming stripped 4 bases from V and 6 bases from J, with 11 bases between. CDR1 SGHKS and CDR2 YYEKEE come from the germline V gene (reference sequence). The CDR3 covers 13 residues. CDR3 amino acids: CASSPGWGQPQHF. The CDR3 DNA reads TGTGCCAGCAGCCCGGGGTGGGGTCAGCCCCAGCATTTT.

This clone was seen more than once but under ten times. This chain uses TRBV10-1 with TRBJ2-7; D is perhaps TRBD1 (6 bases). Germline V CDR1 and CDR2: WNHNN, SYGVQD (reference sequence). Trimming stripped 8 bases from V and 7 bases from J, with 21 bases between. This CDR3 has 14 residues. The CDR3 region has the DNA TGCGCCAGCTCTGAGACAGGTGCCTCGACGGAGCAGTACTTC. As protein: CASSETGASTEQYF.